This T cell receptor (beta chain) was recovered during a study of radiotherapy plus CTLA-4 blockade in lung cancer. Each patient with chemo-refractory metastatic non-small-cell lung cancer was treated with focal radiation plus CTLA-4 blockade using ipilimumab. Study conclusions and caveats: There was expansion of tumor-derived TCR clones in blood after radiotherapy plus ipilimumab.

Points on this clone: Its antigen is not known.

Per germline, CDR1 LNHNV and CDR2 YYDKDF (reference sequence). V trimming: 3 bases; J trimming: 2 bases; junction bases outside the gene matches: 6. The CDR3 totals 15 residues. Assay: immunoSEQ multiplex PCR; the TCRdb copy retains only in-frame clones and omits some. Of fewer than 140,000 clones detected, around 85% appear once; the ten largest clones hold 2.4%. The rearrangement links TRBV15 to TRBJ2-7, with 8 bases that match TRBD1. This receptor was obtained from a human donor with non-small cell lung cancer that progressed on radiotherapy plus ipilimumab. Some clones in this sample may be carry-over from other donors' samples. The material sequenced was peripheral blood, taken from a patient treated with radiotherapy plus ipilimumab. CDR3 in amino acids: CATSRGQEKAYEQYF. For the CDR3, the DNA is TGTGCCACCAGCAGGGGACAGGAAAAGGCCTACGAGCAGTACTTC.